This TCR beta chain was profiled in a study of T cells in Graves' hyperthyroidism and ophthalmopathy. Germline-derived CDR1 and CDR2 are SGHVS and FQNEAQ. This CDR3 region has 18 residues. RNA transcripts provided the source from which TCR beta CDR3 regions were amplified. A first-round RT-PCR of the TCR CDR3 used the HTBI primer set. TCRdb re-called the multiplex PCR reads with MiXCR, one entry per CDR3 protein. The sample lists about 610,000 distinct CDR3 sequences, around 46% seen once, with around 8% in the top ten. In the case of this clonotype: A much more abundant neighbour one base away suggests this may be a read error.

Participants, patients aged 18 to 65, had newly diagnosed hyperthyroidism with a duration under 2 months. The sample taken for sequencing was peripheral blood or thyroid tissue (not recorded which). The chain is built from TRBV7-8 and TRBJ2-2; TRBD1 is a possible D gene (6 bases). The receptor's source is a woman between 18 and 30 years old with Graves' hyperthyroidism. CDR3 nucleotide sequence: TGTGCCAGCAGCCCCGCCCGTAACAGGGTAATACGGACCGGGGAGCTGGTTTTT. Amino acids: CASSPARNRVIRTGELVF.